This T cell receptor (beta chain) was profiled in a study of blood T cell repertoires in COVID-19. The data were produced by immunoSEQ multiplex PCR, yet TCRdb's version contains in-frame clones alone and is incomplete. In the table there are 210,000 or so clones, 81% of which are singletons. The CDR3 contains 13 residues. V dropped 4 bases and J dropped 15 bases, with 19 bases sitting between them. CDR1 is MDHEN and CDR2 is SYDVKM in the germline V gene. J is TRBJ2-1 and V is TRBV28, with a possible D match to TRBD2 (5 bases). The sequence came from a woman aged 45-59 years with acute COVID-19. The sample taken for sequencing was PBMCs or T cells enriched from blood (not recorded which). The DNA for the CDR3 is TGTGCCAGCAGTTCCGAACAGCGGCGGCGCGGGTTCTTC. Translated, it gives CASSSEQRRRGFF.